This T cell receptor (beta chain) was captured by sequencing in a study of OX40 agonist ivuxolimab in advanced cancers. For the study at large: The study treated patients with ivuxolimab, an agonistic anti-OX40 (CD134) antibody. Past anti-PD-1, anti-PD-L1 or anti-CTLA-4 therapy was accepted, and roughly 42% had received some. General study findings and limits: CD8+ T cells averaged more expanded clones than CD4+.

The protocol was immunoSEQ multiplex PCR, while the TCRdb copy is restricted to in-frame clones and leaves out a portion. The sample records tens of thousands of clones, around 80% being singletons. In regard to this clone: Its antigen remains unknown.

The receptor was isolated from an adult with an advanced solid tumor such as melanoma, head and neck, liver or kidney cancer. Sequencing was performed on CD4+ or CD8+ T cells sorted from blood, taken in a trial of the OX40 agonist ivuxolimab.

The CDR3 is CASSLDVGLGETQYF. The CDR3, as DNA: TGTGCCAGCAGCTTAGATGTGGGGCTGGGAGAGACCCAGTACTTC. This chain joins TRBV11-2 and TRBJ2-5; TRBD1 is a possible D gene (5 bases). This CDR3 spans 15 amino acids. CDR1 and CDR2 (germline): SGHAT, FQNNGV. V was clipped by 0 bases and J by 4 bases, with 12 bases between them.